Sequencing of this T cell receptor (beta chain) was carried out in a study of T cell repertoires in cytomegalovirus infection. Background on the study: As its CMV epitopes, the study selected recently identified HLA-C-restricted and well-studied HLA-B-restricted targets.

Each CDR3 protein gets one entry after TCRdb re-called the reads with MiXCR. Of 700,000 to 850,000 distinct CDR3 sequences in the sample, less than 35% were seen once. With regard to this clonotype: Antigen unknown.

Source: cultured CD8+ T cells from PBMCs, taken from culture after CMV antigen stimulation. This TCR derives from a human donor in good health (CMV status not recorded). Some clones in this sample may be carry-over from other donors' samples.

CDR3 in DNA: TGCGCCAGCAGCCCAGGGACTAGCGGGGACTCCTACGAGCAGTACTTC. It codes for CASSPGTSGDSYEQYF. The rearrangement uses TRBV5-1 and TRBJ2-7, with 13 positions matching TRBD2. The J segment lost 0 bases and the V segment lost 4 bases, leaving 4 bases of the junction unmatched. Germline V gene sequence: CDR1 SGHRS, CDR2 YFSETQ. The CDR3 is 16 amino acids. Using reference TRBV5-1 and TRBJ2-7 for the parts outside the CDR3, the full variable domain is KAGVTQTPRYLIKTRGQQVTLSCSPISGHRSVSWYQQTPGQGLQFLFEYFSETQRNKGNFPGRFSGRQFSNSRSEMNVSTLELGDSALYLCASSPGTSGDSYEQYFGPGTRLTVT.